These 2 T cell receptor beta chains were all obtained from the same sample, sequenced in a study of blood T cells in healthy people across ages. For the second PCR, which ran for roughly 6 to 11 cycles, a sample-barcoded 5' primer and a J-beta primer mix were used. TCRdb used MiXCR to reprocess the 5' RACE reads, holding one entry per CDR3 protein. The table shows under 1,000,000 distinct CDR3 sequences, with less than 60% occurring only once. The sequenced sample was blood. These TCRs come from an elderly man in good health.

The V gene is TRBV6-5, the J gene TRBJ2-7, with 9 bases lining up with TRBD1. The J call may not be correct, given that the DNA end is closer to TRBJ2-5. The CDR3 is made up of 14 amino acids. Germline CDR1 MNHEY, CDR2 SVGAGI. CDR3 in DNA: TGTGCCAGCTGCGACAGGGGGGGAGGAGAGACCCAGTACTTC. Encoded protein: CASCDRGGGETQYF.

This clonotype was recorded only once. The chain recombines TRBV5-6 with TRBJ2-2; tentative D call: TRBD1 (5 bases). This CDR3 is built from 15 residues. Trimming shortened V by 3 bases and J by 2 bases, and 11 bases separated the two germline ends. The germline V gene encodes CDR1 SGHDT and CDR2 YYEEEE. CDR3 sequence (DNA): TGTGCCAGCAGCTCGCTACAGGCTAACACCGGGGAGCTGTTTTTT. It translates to CASSSLQANTGELFF.